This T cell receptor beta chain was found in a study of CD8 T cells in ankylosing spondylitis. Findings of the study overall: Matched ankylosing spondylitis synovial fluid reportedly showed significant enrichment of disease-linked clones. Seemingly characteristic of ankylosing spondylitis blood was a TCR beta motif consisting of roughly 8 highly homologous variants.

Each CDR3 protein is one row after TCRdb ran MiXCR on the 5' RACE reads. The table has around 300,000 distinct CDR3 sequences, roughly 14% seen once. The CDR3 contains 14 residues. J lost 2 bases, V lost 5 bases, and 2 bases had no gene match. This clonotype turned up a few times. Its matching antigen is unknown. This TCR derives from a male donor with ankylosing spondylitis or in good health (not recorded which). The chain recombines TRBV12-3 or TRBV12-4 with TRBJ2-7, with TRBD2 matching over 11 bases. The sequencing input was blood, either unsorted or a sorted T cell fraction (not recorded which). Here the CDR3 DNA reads TGTGCCAGCAGTACGACTAGCGGGGCCTACGAGCAGTACTTC. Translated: CASSTTSGAYEQYF.